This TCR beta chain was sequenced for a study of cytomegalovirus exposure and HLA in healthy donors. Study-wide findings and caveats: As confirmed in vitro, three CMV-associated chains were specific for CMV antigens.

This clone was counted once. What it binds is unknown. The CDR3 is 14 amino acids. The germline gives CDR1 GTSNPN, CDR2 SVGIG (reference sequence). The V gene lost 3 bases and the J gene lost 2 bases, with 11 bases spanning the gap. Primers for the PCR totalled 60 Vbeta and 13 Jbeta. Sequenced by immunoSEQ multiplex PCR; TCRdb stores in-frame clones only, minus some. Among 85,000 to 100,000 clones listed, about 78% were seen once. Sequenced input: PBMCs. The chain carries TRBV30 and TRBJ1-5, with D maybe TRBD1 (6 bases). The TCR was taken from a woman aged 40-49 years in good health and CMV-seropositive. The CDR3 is CAWSTGNRNQPQHF. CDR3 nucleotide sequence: TGTGCCTGGAGCACAGGGAATCGCAATCAGCCCCAGCATTTT.